This T cell receptor beta chain was captured by sequencing in a study of T cells in women clearing cervical HPV infection. About the research overall: Case blood was drawn a median around 150 days after lesion detection.

The data were produced by immunoSEQ multiplex PCR, yet TCRdb's version contains in-frame clones alone and is incomplete. The table lists under 35,000 clones. CDR3 size: 15 residues. CDR1 MNHNS and CDR2 SASEGT come from the germline V gene. V lost 1 base and J lost 4, with 11 bases in between. In regard to this clone: Read sequence stops 3 residues before the CDR3 end, and the germline J gene provides the missing end.

The receptor was derived from a woman aged 18-70 years with a cervical HPV16 infection that either progressed to CIN3+ or cleared (not recorded which). The sequencing sample was made of blood buffy coat. The rearrangement uses TRBV6-1 and TRBJ2-1, with D perhaps assigned TRBD1 or TRBD2 (5 bases each). The part of the CDR3 DNA that was read is TGTGCCAGCAGTGAAGTTAGTGAGGGGTACAATGAG. Residues: CASSEVSEGYNE. The whole CDR3 is CASSEVSEGYNEQFF.